A selection of T cell receptor beta chains follows, all from one sample in a study of PD-1 blockade in classical Hodgkin lymphoma. The table came from immunoSEQ multiplex PCR; TCRdb's copy has only in-frame clones and leaves some out. The sample includes more than 140,000 clones, 78% of them seen just once. The starting material was peripheral blood mononuclear cells (PBMCs), obtained before the second cycle of nivolumab. The receptors here all came from a human donor with classical Hodgkin lymphoma. Each CDR3 is given with its conserved first and last residue. Fields, in order: V gene, D gene, J gene, CDR3 length, clone size, CDR3 DNA, CDR3 protein. The D gene is left open where the match is weak. A row's size may be missing; if present it is once, few, many or a size class.

V gene: TRBV19; D gene: TRBD1; J gene: TRBJ2-2; CDR3 length: 14; clone size: NA; CDR3 DNA: TGTGCCAGTAGACCCGGGACAGCCACCGGGGAGCTGTTTTTT; CDR3 protein: CASRPGTATGELFF
V gene: TRBV18; D gene: TRBD2; J gene: TRBJ2-7; CDR3 length: 14; clone size: once; CDR3 DNA: TGTGCCAGCTCACCTCTAGCGGGGGACTACGAGCAGTACTTC; CDR3 protein: CASSPLAGDYEQYF
V gene: TRBV5-1; D gene: TRBD1; J gene: TRBJ1-1; CDR3 length: 18; clone size: NA; CDR3 DNA: TGCGCCAGCAGCTCCCTCCCAACAGGGGCCGGGAGGAACACTGAAGCTTTCTTT; CDR3 protein: CASSSLPTGAGRNTEAFF
V gene: TRBV12-5; D gene: TRBD2; J gene: TRBJ2-5; CDR3 length: 15; clone size: NA; CDR3 DNA: TGTGCTAGTCGAGGGCTAGCGGGAGCCCAAGAGACCCAGTACTTC; CDR3 protein: CASRGLAGAQETQYF
V gene: TRBV19; D gene: NA; J gene: TRBJ2-7; CDR3 length: 13; clone size: NA; CDR3 DNA: TGTGCCAGTAGTACCAGTGTGGGCTACGAGCAGTACTTC; CDR3 protein: CASSTSVGYEQYF
V gene: TRBV7-6; D gene: NA; J gene: TRBJ2-3; CDR3 length: 13; clone size: once; CDR3 DNA: TGTGCCAGCAGCCCGTACCCCACAGATACGCAGTATTTT; CDR3 protein: CASSPYPTDTQYF
V gene: TRBV30; D gene: NA; J gene: TRBJ1-2; CDR3 length: 14; clone size: NA; CDR3 DNA: TGTGCCTGGAGTGTATGCAGGGCTAACTATGGCTACACCTTC; CDR3 protein: CAWSVCRANYGYTF
V gene: TRBV6-5; D gene: NA; J gene: TRBJ2-7; CDR3 length: 12; clone size: few; CDR3 DNA: TGTGCCATCAGTTCAGGGGACTACGAGCAGTACTTC; CDR3 protein: CAISSGDYEQYF
V gene: TRBV7-2; D gene: NA; J gene: TRBJ2-7; CDR3 length: 15; clone size: medium-sized; CDR3 DNA: TGTGCCAGCAGCTTACTACGGGTCAGCTCCTACGAGCAGTACTTC; CDR3 protein: CASSLLRVSSYEQYF
V gene: TRBV10-3; D gene: TRBD1; J gene: TRBJ1-3; CDR3 length: 16; clone size: once; CDR3 DNA: TGTGCCAGCAGTTGGAACAGGGGGCGCGATGGAAACACCATATATTTT; CDR3 protein: CASSWNRGRDGNTIYF
V gene: TRBV27; D gene: NA; J gene: TRBJ1-4; CDR3 length: 16; clone size: NA; CDR3 DNA: TGTGCCAGCAGTTTTTTCACGGGCTCGGGTAATGAAAAACTGTTTTTT; CDR3 protein: CASSFFTGSGNEKLFF
V gene: TRBV11-2; D gene: NA; J gene: TRBJ2-7; CDR3 length: 15; clone size: NA; CDR3 DNA: TGTGCCAGCAGCTTGGACAGCCCCCTTACCTACGAGCAGTACTTC; CDR3 protein: CASSLDSPLTYEQYF
V gene: TRBV11-2; D gene: TRBD1; J gene: TRBJ1-2; CDR3 length: 14; clone size: NA; CDR3 DNA: TGTGCCAGCAGCTCAGGCAGGGGGTTCTATGGCTACACCTTC; CDR3 protein: CASSSGRGFYGYTF
V gene: TRBV5-4; D gene: TRBD1; J gene: TRBJ1-1; CDR3 length: 15; clone size: NA; CDR3 DNA: TGTGCCAGCAGCTCGCCACAGGGGGCGCAGGGTGAAGCTTTCTTT; CDR3 protein: CASSSPQGAQGEAFF
V gene: TRBV18; D gene: TRBD1; J gene: TRBJ1-6; CDR3 length: 15; clone size: many; CDR3 DNA: TGTGCCAGCTCACAGCTAGGACAGGGGGTCTCACCCCTCCACTTT; CDR3 protein: CASSQLGQGVSPLHF
V gene: TRBV28; D gene: NA; J gene: TRBJ2-7; CDR3 length: 16; clone size: NA; CDR3 DNA: TGTGCCAGCAGCCTCCCGTCAGGGGCGCTGGTCTACGAGCAGTACTTC; CDR3 protein: CASSLPSGALVYEQYF
V gene: TRBV18; D gene: NA; J gene: TRBJ1-4; CDR3 length: 13; clone size: many; CDR3 DNA: TGTGCCAGCTCAGCGGAACGGGTTGAAAAACTGTTTTTT; CDR3 protein: CASSAERVEKLFF
V gene: TRBV7-6; D gene: NA; J gene: TRBJ2-5; CDR3 length: 14; clone size: NA; CDR3 DNA: TGTGCCAGCAGCTTATTTAGGGTCCAAGAGACCCAGTACTTC; CDR3 protein: CASSLFRVQETQYF
V gene: TRBV9; D gene: NA; J gene: TRBJ1-2; CDR3 length: 14; clone size: NA; CDR3 DNA: TGTGCCAGCAGCGTCCAGTTAGCTAACTATGGCTACACCTTC; CDR3 protein: CASSVQLANYGYTF
V gene: TRBV4-1; D gene: TRBD1; J gene: TRBJ1-4; CDR3 length: 17; clone size: NA; CDR3 DNA: TGCGCCAGCCATCGAACCGGGACAGGAACAACTAATGAAAAACTGTTTTTT; CDR3 protein: CASHRTGTGTTNEKLFF
V gene: TRBV7-9; D gene: NA; J gene: TRBJ1-1; CDR3 length: 13; clone size: NA; CDR3 DNA: TGTGCCAGCAGCTTAGTTGGGCCAGGGGAAGCTTTCTTT; CDR3 protein: CASSLVGPGEAFF
V gene: TRBV6-6; D gene: NA; J gene: TRBJ2-1; CDR3 length: 16; clone size: NA; CDR3 DNA: TGTGCCAGCACCCAACGATGGGCAAGCTCCTACAATGAGCAGTTCTTC; CDR3 protein: CASTQRWASSYNEQFF
V gene: TRBV7-6; D gene: TRBD2; J gene: TRBJ2-1; CDR3 length: 17; clone size: NA; CDR3 DNA: TGTGCCAGCAGCGGATCTAGGGCGGGAGCATCCATCAATGAGCAGTTCTTC; CDR3 protein: CASSGSRAGASINEQFF
V gene: TRBV4-1; D gene: NA; J gene: TRBJ2-2; CDR3 length: 15; clone size: NA; CDR3 DNA: TGCGCCAGCAGCCAATTTGGGCGCGGGGCCGGGGAGCTGTTTTTT; CDR3 protein: CASSQFGRGAGELFF
V gene: TRBV5-1; D gene: NA; J gene: TRBJ2-2; CDR3 length: 14; clone size: NA; CDR3 DNA: TGCGCCAGCAGCTTGGAGTCACTCACCGGGGAGCTGTTTTTT; CDR3 protein: CASSLESLTGELFF
V gene: TRBV10-3; D gene: NA; J gene: TRBJ1-4; CDR3 length: 14; clone size: NA; CDR3 DNA: TGTGCCATCAGACCAACAGGGTCGACATCACGACTGTTTTTT; CDR3 protein: CAIRPTGSTSRLFF
V gene: TRBV2; D gene: NA; J gene: TRBJ1-1; CDR3 length: 13; clone size: once; CDR3 DNA: TGTGCCAGCAGTGACCAGGTGAACACTGAAGCTTTCTTT; CDR3 protein: CASSDQVNTEAFF
V gene: TRBV6-6; D gene: NA; J gene: TRBJ1-2; CDR3 length: 12; clone size: NA; CDR3 DNA: TGTGCCAGCACTAGGGACCGTTGGGGCTACACCTTC; CDR3 protein: CASTRDRWGYTF
V gene: TRBV7-3; D gene: NA; J gene: TRBJ2-3; CDR3 length: 17; clone size: few; CDR3 DNA: TGTGCCAGCAGCTTAAATCCCCCATTCGGCGGGTCCGATACGCAGTATTTT; CDR3 protein: CASSLNPPFGGSDTQYF
V gene: TRBV6-5; D gene: TRBD1; J gene: TRBJ1-2; CDR3 length: 16; clone size: NA; CDR3 DNA: TGTGCCAGCAGTTACGACCCGGGACAGGGGGCGAGGGGCTACACCTTC; CDR3 protein: CASSYDPGQGARGYTF
V gene: TRBV6-5; D gene: NA; J gene: TRBJ2-7; CDR3 length: 14; clone size: NA; CDR3 DNA: TGTGCCAGCAGTTACTCCGACAGGAACTACGAGCAGTACTTC; CDR3 protein: CASSYSDRNYEQYF
V gene: TRBV19; D gene: NA; J gene: TRBJ2-1; CDR3 length: 17; clone size: NA; CDR3 DNA: TGTGCCAGTAGTATCCACGGGGCTTCCGTACCCGCCAATGAGCAGTTCTTC; CDR3 protein: CASSIHGASVPANEQFF
V gene: TRBV9; D gene: NA; J gene: TRBJ2-2; CDR3 length: 17; clone size: NA; CDR3 DNA: TGTGCCAGCAGCCCCCGTAGGCGGGGAACGCCCACCGGGGAGCTGTTTTTT; CDR3 protein: CASSPRRRGTPTGELFF
V gene: TRBV6-6; D gene: TRBD1; J gene: TRBJ1-5; CDR3 length: 12; clone size: NA; CDR3 DNA: TGTGCCAGCAAGGGGGCTGATCAGCCCCAGCATTTT; CDR3 protein: CASKGADQPQHF
V gene: TRBV6-1; D gene: NA; J gene: TRBJ2-7; CDR3 length: 15; clone size: NA; CDR3 DNA: TGTGCCAGCAGTGCAGGGTGGGGCTTCTCCTACGAGCAGTACTTC; CDR3 protein: CASSAGWGFSYEQYF
V gene: TRBV5-4; D gene: NA; J gene: TRBJ1-1; CDR3 length: 12; clone size: few; CDR3 DNA: TGTGCCAGCACCAACCAGGGGACTGAAGCTTTCTTT; CDR3 protein: CASTNQGTEAFF
V gene: TRBV2; D gene: NA; J gene: TRBJ2-7; CDR3 length: 12; clone size: NA; CDR3 DNA: TGTGCCAGCAATCGGGGACCCTACGAGCAGTACTTC; CDR3 protein: CASNRGPYEQYF
V gene: TRBV5-5; D gene: TRBD1; J gene: TRBJ1-1; CDR3 length: 14; clone size: NA; CDR3 DNA: TGTGCCAGCAGCTTTGACAGGGGCAACACTGAAGCTTTCTTT; CDR3 protein: CASSFDRGNTEAFF
V gene: TRBV4-1; D gene: TRBD2; J gene: TRBJ2-3; CDR3 length: 15; clone size: NA; CDR3 DNA: TGCGCCAGCAGCCAAGATGGGGGGGGCACAGATACGCAGTATTTT; CDR3 protein: CASSQDGGGTDTQYF
V gene: TRBV4-2; D gene: NA; J gene: TRBJ1-2; CDR3 length: 16; clone size: few; CDR3 DNA: TGTGCCAGCAGCCAAGAGGGTGAACGTCCCCGTCGTGGCTACACCTTC; CDR3 protein: CASSQEGERPRRGYTF
V gene: TRBV9; D gene: NA; J gene: TRBJ1-5; CDR3 length: 15; clone size: NA; CDR3 DNA: TGTGCCAGCAGCCCCGGACCGACCCCCTATCAGCCCCAGCATTTT; CDR3 protein: CASSPGPTPYQPQHF
V gene: TRBV5-1; D gene: NA; J gene: TRBJ2-3; CDR3 length: 13; clone size: NA; CDR3 DNA: TGCGCCAGCAGCGACACAGGCACAGATACGCAGTATTTT; CDR3 protein: CASSDTGTDTQYF
V gene: TRBV16; D gene: NA; J gene: TRBJ1-2; CDR3 length: 15; clone size: NA; CDR3 DNA: TGTGCCAGCAGCCAATCAATCATATCCAACTATGGCTACACCTTC; CDR3 protein: CASSQSIISNYGYTF
V gene: TRBV7-9; D gene: NA; J gene: TRBJ1-2; CDR3 length: 16; clone size: NA; CDR3 DNA: TGTGCCAGCAGCTTAGGAGGGCAGGGGCGAGCCTATGGCTACACCTTC; CDR3 protein: CASSLGGQGRAYGYTF
V gene: TRBV11-2; D gene: TRBD2; J gene: TRBJ2-5; CDR3 length: 13; clone size: NA; CDR3 DNA: TGTGCCAGCAGCTCTCCGGGGGGGGAGACCCAGTACTTC; CDR3 protein: CASSSPGGETQYF
V gene: TRBV5-4; D gene: TRBD2; J gene: TRBJ2-1; CDR3 length: 16; clone size: NA; CDR3 DNA: TGTGCCAGCAGCTCTCCGGGACTAGCGGGGGTGGGTGAGCAGTTCTTC; CDR3 protein: CASSSPGLAGVGEQFF
V gene: TRBV9; D gene: TRBD2; J gene: TRBJ2-3; CDR3 length: 15; clone size: NA; CDR3 DNA: TGTGCCAGCATCCGGAGTAGCGGGAACACAGATACGCAGTATTTT; CDR3 protein: CASIRSSGNTDTQYF
V gene: TRBV21-1; D gene: NA; J gene: TRBJ2-5; CDR3 length: 14; clone size: once; CDR3 DNA: TGTGCCAGCAGCAGCGGACAGTGGCAAGAGACCCAGTACTTC; CDR3 protein: CASSSGQWQETQYF
V gene: TRBV6-1; D gene: NA; J gene: TRBJ1-1; CDR3 length: 13; clone size: NA; CDR3 DNA: TGTGCCACCATGGGGGGATTTAACACTGAAGCTTTCTTT; CDR3 protein: CATMGGFNTEAFF
V gene: TRBV7-2; D gene: NA; J gene: TRBJ2-7; CDR3 length: 14; clone size: few; CDR3 DNA: TGTGCCAGCAGCCGGATGGGGGAGTCGCTCGAGCAGTACTTC; CDR3 protein: CASSRMGESLEQYF
V gene: TRBV12-5; D gene: NA; J gene: TRBJ2-7; CDR3 length: 15; clone size: NA; CDR3 DNA: TGTGCTAGTGGTGTGAGTGACAGGTTTTTCCACGAGCAGTACTTC; CDR3 protein: CASGVSDRFFHEQYF
V gene: TRBV21-1; D gene: NA; J gene: TRBJ1-3; CDR3 length: 15; clone size: NA; CDR3 DNA: TGTGCCAGCAGCAAAGAAGACTACTCTGGAAACACCATATATTTT; CDR3 protein: CASSKEDYSGNTIYF
V gene: TRBV28; D gene: NA; J gene: TRBJ2-1; CDR3 length: 16; clone size: few; CDR3 DNA: TGTGCCAGCAGTCTTCCTCTAAGTAGCATTTGGAATGAGCAGTTCTTC; CDR3 protein: CASSLPLSSIWNEQFF
V gene: TRBV6-5; D gene: NA; J gene: TRBJ2-6; CDR3 length: 11; clone size: NA; CDR3 DNA: TGTGCCAGCTCTGGGGCCAACGTCCTGACTTTC; CDR3 protein: CASSGANVLTF
V gene: TRBV7-8; D gene: TRBD1; J gene: TRBJ2-7; CDR3 length: 14; clone size: NA; CDR3 DNA: TGTGCCAGCAGCTACCCCGGGACAGTTAACGAGCAGTACTTC; CDR3 protein: CASSYPGTVNEQYF
V gene: TRBV5-4; D gene: TRBD2; J gene: TRBJ2-2; CDR3 length: 19; clone size: NA; CDR3 DNA: TGTGCCAGCAGCTGGGTGAGGACTAGCGGGAGAGGGAACACCGGGGAGCTGTTTTTT; CDR3 protein: CASSWVRTSGRGNTGELFF
V gene: TRBV7-8; D gene: NA; J gene: TRBJ2-7; CDR3 length: 14; clone size: NA; CDR3 DNA: TGTGCCAGCAGCACGTACAGGAGCTCCTACGAGCAGTACTTC; CDR3 protein: CASSTYRSSYEQYF
V gene: TRBV7-7; D gene: TRBD2; J gene: TRBJ2-2; CDR3 length: 17; clone size: NA; CDR3 DNA: TGTGCCAGCAGCTCCCTAACTAGCGGGAGCTGGACCGGGGAGCTGTTTTTT; CDR3 protein: CASSSLTSGSWTGELFF
V gene: TRBV5-1; D gene: NA; J gene: TRBJ1-5; CDR3 length: 14; clone size: NA; CDR3 DNA: TGCGCCAGCAGCTTGGGGAATAGCAATCAGCCCCAGCATTTT; CDR3 protein: CASSLGNSNQPQHF